The present T cell receptor beta chain was sequenced within a study of blood T cells in healthy people across ages. V was trimmed by 0 bases and J by 2 bases, leaving 5 bases between them. This CDR3 is 13 amino acids long. Germline loops: CDR1 KGHSH, CDR2 LQKENI. The second PCR ran about 6 to 11 cycles with a sample-barcoded 5' primer and J-beta primers. TCRdb passed the 5' RACE reads through MiXCR, listing each CDR3 protein once. The table has 450,000 to 700,000 distinct CDR3 sequences, 27% seen once. Study-wide points: Naive T cell percentage showed a strong correlation with TCR beta diversity. Greater diversity and more naive CD4+ cells were seen in long-lived donors than in aged donors.

Of note for this clonotype: Its specificity is unknown.

This rearrangement joins TRBV18 to TRBJ2-7, with D uncertain. Input material: blood. This sequence originates from a woman in her 70s in good health. The chain's CDR3 is CASSPPSAYEQYF. In nucleotides, the CDR3 is TGTGCCAGCTCACCACCGTCCGCCTACGAGCAGTACTTC.